These 26 T cell receptor beta chains came from one sample sequenced in a study of STAT3 mutations in large granular lymphocyte leukemia. The method was immunoSEQ multiplex PCR; TCRdb's version includes in-frame clones alone and lacks a portion of them. The sample records several thousand clones, roughly 94% being singletons. The antigens of these receptors remain unknown. Overall study results and limits: Every T-cell large granular lymphocyte leukemia patient had at least one immunodominant TCR beta clonotype.

Specimen: peripheral blood mononuclear cells. The receptors were gathered from a man between 60 and 75 years old with T-cell large granular lymphocyte leukemia. Some clones in this sample may be carry-over from other donors' samples.

The V call is TRBV7-7, the J call TRBJ2-5; TRBD1 or TRBD2 may be the D gene (5 bases each). The V end was cut by 5 bases, the J end by 0 bases, with 10 bases between. CDR1 SSHAT and CDR2 FNYEAQ come from the germline V gene (reference sequence). CDR3 length: 14 amino acids. CDR3 DNA sequence: TGTGCCAGCAGCCCAGGGAGTCACCAAGAGACCCAGTACTTC. Protein: CASSPGSHQETQYF.

The chain is built from TRBV29-1 and TRBJ2-7, with 8 bases fitting TRBD1. The CDR3 is 13 residues long. The J segment lost 2 bases and the V segment lost 6 bases, leaving 6 bases of the junction unmatched. CDR1 is SQVTM, CDR2 ANQGSEA, per germline. The CDR3 DNA is TGCAGCGTAGGGGCAGGGGGCCCCTACGAGCAGTACTTC. This sequence encodes CSVGAGGPYEQYF.

The J gene is TRBJ2-3, the V gene TRBV13; D remains unclear. V dropped 5 bases and J dropped 0 bases, with 12 bases sitting between them. The CDR3 has 15 residues. Germline V gene sequence: CDR1 PRHDT, CDR2 FYEKMQ (reference sequence). For the CDR3, the DNA is TGTGCCAGCAGCCTCGAGCCGGTTAGCACAGATACGCAGTATTTT. Encoded protein: CASSLEPVSTDTQYF.

The rearrangement uses TRBV6-5 and TRBJ1-3, with D uncertain. The germline V gene has CDR1 MNHEY and CDR2 SVGAGI. This CDR3 comprises 13 residues. Trimming stripped 8 bases from V and 0 bases from J, with 8 bases between. The CDR3 reads CASHSSSGNTIYF. For the CDR3, the DNA is TGTGCCAGCCACAGTAGCTCTGGAAACACCATATATTTT.

The V gene is TRBV28, the J gene TRBJ2-7; D possibly uses TRBD1 or TRBD2 (5 bases each). Trimming took off 2 bases at V and 4 bases at J, with 12 bases between the two ends. CDR1 is MDHEN, CDR2 SYDVKM, per germline. This CDR3 has 14 amino acids. The CDR3 region has the DNA TGTGCCAGCAGTTTAGGGACGGCTGAATACGAGCAGTACTTC. Translating it yields CASSLGTAEYEQYF.

V is TRBV7-9 and J is TRBJ1-1; 11 bases are shared with TRBD1. The CDR3 loop spans 17 amino acids. CDR1 is SEHNR, CDR2 FQNEAQ, per germline (reference sequence). Trimming removed 5 bases from V and 8 bases from J; junction bases left unmatched: 16. This CDR3 reads CASSHRTGGFSGLEAFF. The CDR3 DNA sequence: TGTGCCAGCAGCCATCGGACAGGGGGCTTTTCCGGATTAGAAGCTTTCTTT. Drawing the rest from reference TRBV7-9 and TRBJ1-1, the complete variable domain is DTGVSQNPRHKITKRGQNVTFRCDPISEHNRLYWYRQTLGQGPEFLTYFQNEAQLEKSRLLSDRFSAERPKGSFSTLEIQRTEQGDSAMYLCASSHRTGGFSGLEAFFGQGTRLTVV.

V is TRBV19 and J is TRBJ1-1; D possibly corresponds to TRBD1 (6 bases). From germline, CDR1 is LNHDA and CDR2 SQIVND (reference sequence). V was trimmed by 5 bases and J by 0 bases, leaving 13 bases between them. The CDR3 sequence is 15 residues long. The CDR3 sequence is CASSSAGALNTEAFF. The CDR3 DNA sequence: TGTGCCAGTAGTTCAGCAGGGGCTCTGAACACTGAAGCTTTCTTT.

This clone was seen only once. The V and J genes are TRBV5-1 and TRBJ1-2, with TRBD1 matching 8 bases. V trimming: 3 bases; J trimming: 6 bases; junction bases outside the gene matches: 4. The CDR3 spans 13 residues. Looked up from germline, CDR1 is SGHRS and CDR2 is YFSETQ. The CDR3 region has the DNA TGCGCCAGCAGCTGGGGACAGGATGATGGCTACACCTTC. It is translated as CASSWGQDDGYTF.

The chain carries TRBV30 and TRBJ2-3; 7 bases fit TRBD2. This CDR3 contains 12 residues. The germline gives CDR1 GTSNPN, CDR2 SVGIG (reference sequence). This chain's CDR3 is CCAAGVSDTQYF. The CDR3 coding sequence is TGTTGCGCGGCGGGAGTTTCAGATACGCAGTATTTT.

The chain has TRBV30 and TRBJ2-7; the D gene is possibly TRBD2 (5 bases). Looked up from germline, CDR1 is GTSNPN and CDR2 is SVGIG (reference sequence). The CDR3 has 11 residues. V shed 3 bases and J shed 6 bases, with 9 bases lying between them. The CDR3 here is CAWSAGPEQYF. Written as DNA, the CDR3 is TGTGCCTGGAGCGCGGGCCCCGAGCAGTACTTC.

In DNA, the CDR3 is TGCGCCAGCAGCCATCTTAGCGGATACGAGCAGTACTTC. It codes for CASSHLSGYEQYF. The gene calls are TRBV4-1 and TRBJ2-7, with D possibly matching TRBD2 (6 bases). The germline V gene encodes CDR1 MGHRA and CDR2 YSYEKL. The CDR3 totals 13 residues. Trimming cost V 3 bases and J 4 bases, with 10 bases left between them.

This sequence joins TRBV5-5 and TRBJ2-7; 10 nucleotides agree with TRBD1. J lost 0 bases, V lost 5 bases, and 2 bases had no gene match. Germline CDR1 is SGHKS and CDR2 is YYEKEE (reference sequence). The CDR3 length is 14 residues. The CDR3 DNA is TGTGCCAGCAGAAGGACAGGGGGCTCCTACGAGCAGTACTTC. Its protein product is CASRRTGGSYEQYF.

The chain carries TRBV14 and TRBJ2-7, with 9 bases that match TRBD2. This CDR3 region has 15 residues. The J segment lost 5 bases and the V segment lost 1 base, leaving 6 bases of the junction unmatched. CDR1 SGHDN and CDR2 FVKESK come from the germline V gene. Here the CDR3 DNA reads TGTGCCAGCAGCCAAGCATCGAGCGGGAGGAACGAGCAGTACTTC. Translating it yields CASSQASSGRNEQYF.

The chain uses TRBV10-3 and TRBJ1-4; D might be TRBD1 (6 bases). Germline V gene lookup returns CDR1 ENHRY and CDR2 SYGVKD. The V gene lost 3 bases and the J gene lost 13 bases, with 18 bases spanning the gap. There are 14 residues in the CDR3. The chain's CDR3 is CAISEQGTPSRLFF. CDR3 nucleotide sequence: TGTGCCATCAGTGAACAGGGTACCCCCTCTCGACTGTTTTTT.

The V and J genes are TRBV30 and TRBJ2-1; unclear D gene. The CDR3 is 14 amino acids. Germline V gene lookup returns CDR1 GTSNPN and CDR2 SVGIG (reference sequence). Trimming took off 4 bases at V and 7 bases at J, with 17 bases between the two ends. Here the CDR3 reads CAWTRGPNYNEQFF. CDR3 DNA sequence: TGTGCCTGGACCCGAGGACCGAATTATAATGAGCAGTTCTTC.

This clone appeared once. The chain employs TRBV4-2 and TRBJ2-1; the match to TRBD2 covers 12 bases. The CDR3 length is 19 residues. V was clipped by 3 bases and J by 2 bases; unmatched bases: 11. Germline CDR1 reads LGHNA; CDR2 reads YNFKEQ. The CDR3 spells CASSQELAGGPTTYNEQFF. CDR3 DNA: TGTGCCAGCAGCCAGGAACTAGCGGGAGGACCCACGACCTACAATGAGCAGTTCTTC.

The rearrangement links TRBV25-1 to TRBJ2-3, with D unclear. The CDR3 is 11 amino acids. Trimming removed 5 bases from V and 2 bases from J, with 2 bases in between. Looked up from germline, CDR1 is MGHDK and CDR2 is SYGVNS. As DNA, the CDR3 is TGTGCCAGCAGTTCCACAGATACGCAGTATTTT. Protein sequence: CASSSTDTQYF.

This chain uses TRBV15 with TRBJ2-7, with 7 bases that match TRBD2. This CDR3 spans 14 amino acids. V lost 4 bases and J lost 2; bases outside the gene matches: 5. Germline V gene data show CDR1 as LNHNV and CDR2 as YYDKDF (reference sequence). Here the CDR3 reads CATSMGGATYEQYF. The CDR3 coding sequence is TGTGCCACCAGCATGGGAGGGGCAACCTACGAGCAGTACTTC.

The V gene is TRBV5-1, the J gene TRBJ2-5; D gene ambiguous. CDR3 length: 13 amino acids. Germline V gene lookup returns CDR1 SGHRS and CDR2 YFSETQ. V lost 0 bases and J lost 2, with 5 bases in between. This chain's CDR3 is CASSLDPQETQYF. The DNA for the CDR3 is TGCGCCAGCAGCTTGGACCCACAAGAGACCCAGTACTTC.

The chain couples TRBV5-1 to TRBJ2-3, with TRBD2 matching 8 bases. V trimming: 0 bases; J trimming: 0 bases; junction bases outside the gene matches: 9. Germline CDR1 is SGHRS and CDR2 is YFSETQ. The CDR3 totals 18 residues. Written as DNA, the CDR3 is TGCGCCAGCAGCTTGGCCCCGGGTAGCGGGACGAGCACAGATACGCAGTATTTT. Its translation: CASSLAPGSGTSTDTQYF.

V gene TRBV19 combines with J gene TRBJ2-5, with 14 bases aligning to TRBD2. Germline V gene sequence: CDR1 LNHDA, CDR2 SQIVND (reference sequence). V lost 3 bases to trimming and J lost 1 base; unmatched junction nucleotides: 1. This CDR3 has 16 amino acids. The CDR3 DNA reads TGTGCCAGTAGTATGGGACTAGCGGGAGCCCAAGAGACCCAGTACTTC. Protein: CASSMGLAGAQETQYF. The entire variable domain, with the rest obtained from reference TRBV19 and TRBJ2-5, is as follows: DGGITQSPKYLFRKEGQNVTLSCEQNLNHDAMYWYRQDPGQGLRLIYYSQIVNDFQKGDIAEGYSVSREKKESFPLTVTSAQKNPTAFYLCASSMGLAGAQETQYFGPGTRLLVL.

CDR3 DNA: TGTGCCAGCAGCCACAGGGTCAATGAGCAGTTCTTC. Encoded protein: CASSHRVNEQFF. The chain couples TRBV6-6 to TRBJ2-1, with D maybe TRBD1 (6 bases). The CDR3 is 12 amino acids. Trimming shortened V by 6 bases and J by 6 bases, and 9 bases separated the two germline ends. CDR1 and CDR2 from the germline V gene are MNHNY and SVGAGI (reference sequence).

The chain uses TRBV7-9 and TRBJ1-1, with no clear D. Looked up from germline, CDR1 is SEHNR and CDR2 is FQNEAQ (reference sequence). V lost 5 bases and J lost 3, with 13 bases in between. The CDR3 spans 14 residues. The CDR3, as DNA: TGTGCCAGCAGCCCCCTGGGAGGTGACACTGAAGCTTTCTTT. As protein: CASSPLGGDTEAFF.

This rearrangement joins TRBV7-9 to TRBJ2-7, with D hard to call. V lost 5 bases to trimming and J lost 0 bases, with 14 bases between them. Germline V gene lookup returns CDR1 SEHNR and CDR2 FQNEAQ (reference sequence). This CDR3 region has 15 residues. As DNA, the CDR3 is TGTGCCAGCAGCCCAATACAGCCTTACTCCTACGAGCAGTACTTC. Protein product: CASSPIQPYSYEQYF.

This clone showed up just once. This sequence joins TRBV18 and TRBJ1-1; the D is unclear. The germline V and J ends were trimmed by 6 bases and 0 bases, with 8 bases remaining between them. Germline V gives CDR1 KGHSH, CDR2 LQKENI. CDR3 length equals 13 residues. CDR3 protein: CASSPNLNTEAFF. CDR3 bases: TGTGCCAGCTCCCCCAATTTGAACACTGAAGCTTTCTTT. Full variable domain (remainder filled in from reference TRBV18 and TRBJ1-1): NAGVMQNPRHLVRRRGQEARLRCSPMKGHSHVYWYRQLPEEGLKFMVYLQKENIIDESGMPKERFSAEFPKEGPSILRIQQVVRGDSAAYFCASSPNLNTEAFFGQGTRLTVV.

The gene calls are TRBV20-1 and TRBJ2-7; D is undetermined. CDR3 length equals 11 residues. With 0 bases removed from V and 4 bases from J, the gap between germline ends came to 4 bases. Germline V gene lookup returns CDR1 DFQATT and CDR2 SNEGSKA (reference sequence). The CDR3 DNA sequence: TGCAGTGCTAGAGATTTATACGAGCAGTACTTC. Its protein product is CSARDLYEQYF.